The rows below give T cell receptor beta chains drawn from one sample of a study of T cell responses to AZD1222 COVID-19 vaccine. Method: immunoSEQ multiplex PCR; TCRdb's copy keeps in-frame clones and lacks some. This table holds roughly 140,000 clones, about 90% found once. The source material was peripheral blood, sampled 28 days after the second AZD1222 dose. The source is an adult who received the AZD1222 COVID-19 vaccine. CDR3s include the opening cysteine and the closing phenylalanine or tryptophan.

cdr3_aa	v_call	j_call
CASIRDRGSEKLFF	TRBV11-2	TRBJ1-4
CASSSRVGQPPSNQPQHF	TRBV27	TRBJ1-5
CASSPDWGTEAFF	TRBV27	TRBJ1-1
CAWRGSSNQPQHF	TRBV30	TRBJ1-5
CASSLTGGASPLHF	TRBV27	TRBJ1-6
CASSQSDRLNSPLHF	TRBV3-1/TRBV3-2	TRBJ1-6
CASSLGRGYGYTF	TRBV28	TRBJ1-2
CASSHPGSHYGYTF	TRBV7-2	TRBJ1-2
CASSLGAGFKDTF	TRBV12-3/TRBV12-4	TRBJ1-2
CASSTPTGQHGLNQPQHF	TRBV2	TRBJ1-5
CASSSVEGQYF	TRBV10-2	TRBJ2-7
CASSPLGARGTNIQYF	TRBV28	TRBJ2-4
CASSPNPGTGRRGYTF	TRBV6-2/TRBV6-3	TRBJ1-2
CASSLGQGRARDQYF	TRBV27	TRBJ2-5
CASRESGDSNQPQHF	TRBV6-5	TRBJ1-5
CASSLVGARTGEKLFF	TRBV5-8	TRBJ1-4
CASSEGGSYNEQFF	TRBV6-4	TRBJ2-1
CASSKGPAKNQPQHF	TRBV19	TRBJ1-5
CASTQEGTRGRNQPQHF	TRBV19	TRBJ1-5
CASGPQGRRAFF	TRBV12-5	TRBJ1-1
CASSILPGLAGGPDTQYF	TRBV19	TRBJ2-3
CASSNKPGEQYF	TRBV6-2/TRBV6-3	TRBJ2-7
CASSEGGTSEETQYF	TRBV10-1	TRBJ2-5
CASSLVFRGSEQFF	TRBV6-5	TRBJ2-1
CASSQESVYGYTF	TRBV3-1/TRBV3-2	TRBJ1-2
CASSPGVPRETQYF	TRBV5-4	TRBJ2-5
CASSLGTYYQAFF	TRBV28	TRBJ1-1
CASSSGALKQFF	TRBV28	TRBJ2-1
CASSTRQETNEKLFF	TRBV7-9	TRBJ1-4
CASSVYNEQFF	TRBV28	TRBJ2-1
CSGPTGTSGSNQPQHF	TRBV29-1	TRBJ1-5
CASSQGYEKLFF	TRBV6-5	TRBJ1-4
CASSPQGIGELFF	TRBV11-3	TRBJ2-2
CASSSGLAFNEQFF	TRBV11-2	TRBJ2-1
CSGTGVGEQYF	TRBV20-1	TRBJ2-7
CASSDTGGAGSSQPQHF	TRBV2	TRBJ1-5
CASSSTATEAFF	TRBV12-3/TRBV12-4	TRBJ1-1
CASSLSGGEAFF	TRBV28	TRBJ1-1
CASTQGGSPYEQYF	TRBV6-5	TRBJ2-7
CASSQTSGTHEQYF	TRBV19	TRBJ2-7
CATSDLQATRNEQFF	TRBV24-1	TRBJ2-1
CASSFDGSSYNEQFF	TRBV5-1	TRBJ2-1
CARRTSGTSNTGELFF	TRBV30	TRBJ2-2
CASSGSQGNTIYF	TRBV19	TRBJ1-3
CASSQGQGALGYTF	TRBV3-1/TRBV3-2	TRBJ1-2
CASSQGSGLAYEQYF	TRBV4-1	TRBJ2-7
CASSSPTGYDGYTF	TRBV28	TRBJ1-2
CASSLKYNEQFF	TRBV13	TRBJ2-1
CASTRGGEGFF	TRBV2	TRBJ1-4
CASSLNRAENSPLHF	TRBV5-6	TRBJ1-6
CASSIPSGSTDEQFF	TRBV19	TRBJ2-1